This TCR beta chain appears in the sequencing data of a study of T-cell reconstitution after alpha-beta-depleted transplantation in children. Findings and caveats of the study: Counts and diversity of T cells one year after transplant came mostly from newly produced T cells. The high TCRbeta diversity at day 60 in some patients came from surviving recipient T cells and thymic progenitors. Reportedly, only several hundred clones from non-depleted graft cells drove alpha-beta T-cell counts at about two months.

CDR3 length: 13 amino acids. Looked up from germline, CDR1 is GTSNPN and CDR2 is SVGIG (reference sequence). Trimming stripped 0 bases from V and 10 bases from J, with 13 bases between. The table lists this clonotype with a few counts. Its antigen remains unidentified. Unique molecular identifiers tagged the TCRbeta library. TCRdb processed the PCR reads anew with MiXCR; each CDR3 protein has one entry. Of around 94,000 distinct CDR3 sequences in the sample, approximately 5.4% were seen once. The receptor was derived from a female patient between 2 and 15 years old who had a stem cell transplant for Fanconi anemia, so the T cells may come from the graft donor. The V call is TRBV30, the J call TRBJ2-1; perhaps TRBD2 as D (6 bases). The material was PBMCs, mostly from graft donor cells, obtained 60 days after TCRalphabeta/CD19-depleted stem cell transplant. The CDR3: CAWSVQISGEQFF. CDR3 DNA: TGTGCCTGGAGTGTACAAATCAGCGGGGAGCAGTTCTTC.